The clone carrying this TCR beta chain has just a few counts. V was pared by 5 bases and J by 0 bases, with 11 bases of the junction left unmatched. CDR3 length: 17 amino acids. This entry belongs to a study of T cells after posttransplantation cyclophosphamide. Sequenced by immunoSEQ multiplex PCR; TCRdb stores in-frame clones only, minus some. Singletons are absent from the sample, which has approximately 30,000 clones. The chain uses TRBV12-3 or TRBV12-4 and TRBJ2-3, with TRBD2 matching 7 bases. The origin of this receptor is a woman in her fifties or sixties in good health and a related stem cell transplant donor. The sample consisted of PBMCs. Here the CDR3 DNA reads TGTGCCAGCAGTCAGATCGGGGGGATGGGGAGCACAGATACGCAGTATTTT. This translates into CASSQIGGMGSTDTQYF.